This paragraph reports one T cell receptor (beta chain). This entry comes from a study of T-cell reconstitution after alpha-beta-depleted transplantation in children. TCRbeta library construction was performed incorporating unique molecular identifiers. MiXCR, run by TCRdb on the PCR reads, gives a single entry per CDR3 protein. The sample lists hundreds of thousands of distinct CDR3 sequences, around 12% occurring once. The length of the CDR3 is 14 residues. V lost 4 bases, J lost 4 bases, and 14 bases lay in between. Per the germline V gene, CDR1 is SGHTA and CDR2 is FQGNSA. The chain employs TRBV7-2 and TRBJ2-7; D is perhaps TRBD2 (5 bases). The input for sequencing was PBMCs from the stem cell graft donor, taken from the stem cell graft. The clonotype originates from a human donor who donated a stem cell graft to a child with combined immunodeficiency. The DNA of the CDR3 is TGTGCCAGCAGCTACCGACTACTAACGTACGAGCAGTACTTC. As protein: CASSYRLLTYEQYF.